These 19 T cell receptor beta chains originate from one sample sequenced in a study of cytomegalovirus exposure and HLA in healthy donors. PCR employed 60 Vbeta and 13 Jbeta primers. Some clones are missing from TCRdb's copy, which holds only in-frame ones; the method was immunoSEQ multiplex PCR. The sample includes about 170,000 clones. Input material: PBMCs. The receptors derive from a woman between 18 and 30 years old in good health and CMV-seropositive.

A note on this clone: A junction boundary mismatches the germline segment, possibly from a read error. V and J are TRBV7-9 and TRBJ2-3; 9 bases are shared with TRBD2. The CDR3 covers 16 residues. The germline gives CDR1 SEHNR, CDR2 FQNEAQ (reference sequence). The CDR3 loop reads CVSRPRLAESTDTQYF. CDR3 DNA sequence: TGTGTCAGCAGACCCCGACTAGCGGAAAGCACAGATACGCAGTATTTT. Full variable domain (missing parts from reference TRBV7-9 and TRBJ2-3): DTGVSQNPRHKITKRGQNVTFRCDPISEHNRLYWYRQTLGQGPEFLTYFQNEAQLEKSRLLSDRFSAERPKGSFSTLEIQRTEQGDSAMYLCVSRPRLAESTDTQYFGPGTRLTVL.

This chain links TRBV15 with TRBJ1-5; unclear D gene. The CDR3 contains 14 residues. V was shortened by 9 bases and J by 0 bases, with 12 bases between the two germline ends. Germline V gene data show CDR1 as LNHNV and CDR2 as YYDKDF (reference sequence). The CDR3 sequence is CATRNLDSNQPQHF. The CDR3, as DNA: TGTGCCACAAGAAATCTAGATAGCAATCAGCCCCAGCATTTT.

The CDR3 sequence: CASSEAGDNGYTF. The CDR3 nucleotides are TGTGCCAGCAGTGAAGCAGGGGATAATGGCTACACCTTC. This chain links TRBV6-1 with TRBJ1-2; weak D call: TRBD1 (5 bases). This CDR3 is 13 amino acids long. Germline loops: CDR1 MNHNS, CDR2 SASEGT. V lost 0 bases, J lost 6 bases, and 8 bases lay in between.

This chain's CDR3 is CASSFSEQFF. CDR3 sequence (DNA): TGCGCCAGCAGCTTTAGTGAGCAGTTCTTC. V is TRBV5-1 and J is TRBJ2-1, with no clear D. Per the germline V gene, CDR1 is SGHRS and CDR2 is YFSETQ. The V gene lost 2 bases and the J gene lost 9 bases, with 3 bases spanning the gap. The CDR3 has 10 amino acids.

This chain joins TRBV6-5 and TRBJ1-1; the match to TRBD1 covers 10 bases. V shed 0 bases, J shed 3 bases, and the junction held 1 base outside the gene matches. Germline-derived CDR1 and CDR2 are MNHEY and SVGAGI. The CDR3 is made up of 15 amino acids. In DNA, the CDR3 is TGTGCCAGCAGTTACTCGGGGACAGGGGACACTGAAGCTTTCTTT. Translating it yields CASSYSGTGDTEAFF.

The chain joins TRBV6-5 to TRBJ2-5, with unresolved D. The CDR3 loop spans 14 amino acids. V lost 0 bases and J 2 bases, leaving 7 bases between the germline ends. Germline assignment: CDR1 MNHEY and CDR2 SVGAGI. CDR3 protein: CASSYSVTQETQYF. CDR3 DNA: TGTGCCAGCAGTTACTCGGTCACTCAAGAGACCCAGTACTTC.

The chain recombines TRBV5-8 with TRBJ2-1; tentative D call: TRBD1 (6 bases). The ends were cut back, 2 bases at V and 8 bases at J, with 14 bases in the middle. Germline V gives CDR1 SGHTS, CDR2 YDEGEE. The CDR3 runs 14 residues. In DNA form, the CDR3 reads TGTGCCAGCAGCTTTGACAGGAGTAGGGATGAGCAGTTCTTC. Its translation: CASSFDRSRDEQFF.

The gene calls are TRBV2 and TRBJ2-2, with D unresolved. This CDR3 contains 12 residues. Between the trimmed V and J ends, which lost 6 bases and 5 bases, there was a span of 7 bases. Germline loops: CDR1 SNHLY, CDR2 FYNNEI. CDR3 region: CASRSLTGELFF. CDR3 sequence (DNA): TGTGCCAGCAGGTCCCTAACCGGGGAGCTGTTTTTT.

Points on this clone: This CDR3 is also generated by other DNA sequences in the sample. The gene calls are TRBV5-4 and TRBJ2-7; 9 bases are a match to TRBD1. The CDR3 runs to 13 residues. V gave up 5 bases and J gave up 3 bases; unmatched junction bases: 3. Per germline, CDR1 SGHNT and CDR2 YYREEE (reference sequence). DNA of the CDR3: TGTGCCAGCAGTTTGACAGGGGGCTACGAGCAGTACTTC. It codes for CASSLTGGYEQYF.

Concerning this clone: This sample also contains other DNA sequences that code for the same CDR3. The chain has TRBV7-9 and TRBJ1-6, with 9 bases aligning to TRBD1. The CDR3 sequence is 14 residues long. V was clipped by 5 bases and J by 10 bases; unmatched bases: 6. Germline CDR1 SEHNR, CDR2 FQNEAQ (reference sequence). Here the CDR3 DNA reads TGTGCCAGCAGCCCACAGGGGGCGAACTCACCCCTCCACTTT. Amino acids: CASSPQGANSPLHF.

V is TRBV29-1 and J is TRBJ2-3, with no clear D. The CDR3 contains 13 residues. Germline V gene lookup returns CDR1 SQVTM and CDR2 ANQGSEA. Trimming shortened V by 4 bases and J by 2 bases, and 10 bases separated the two germline ends. The CDR3 sequence is CSVAPRLTDTQYF. CDR3 bases: TGCAGCGTTGCCCCCCGACTCACAGATACGCAGTATTTT.

The chain joins TRBV27 to TRBJ1-4, with D tentatively TRBD1 (5 bases). Germline values: CDR1 MNHEY, CDR2 SMNVEV (reference sequence). V lost 6 bases, J lost 0 bases, and 11 bases lay in between. The CDR3 spans 15 residues. CDR3 amino acids: CASRRQSATNEKLFF. CDR3 coding DNA: TGTGCCAGCAGACGACAGAGCGCAACTAATGAAAAACTGTTTTTT.

The chain carries TRBV7-9 and TRBJ2-1, with 11 bases fitting TRBD1. V lost 5 bases to trimming and J lost 8 bases; unmatched junction nucleotides: 14. The germline V gene encodes CDR1 SEHNR and CDR2 FQNEAQ (reference sequence). The CDR3 extends over 17 amino acids. The CDR3 DNA reads TGTGCCAGCAGCCTCCGCTGGACAGGGGGCAATGGGGATGAGCAGTTCTTC. It specifies CASSLRWTGGNGDEQFF.

The V call is TRBV6-5, the J call TRBJ1-1; D not resolved. Germline values: CDR1 MNHEY, CDR2 SVGAGI. V dropped 4 bases and J dropped 4 bases, with 10 bases sitting between them. The CDR3 spans 13 residues. Here the CDR3 reads CASSFHLATEAFF. The CDR3 DNA follows: TGTGCCAGCAGTTTTCACCTGGCCACTGAAGCTTTCTTT.

The chain joins TRBV15 to TRBJ2-3; D possibly corresponds to TRBD2 (6 bases). The V and J ends lost 5 bases and 4 bases respectively, with 10 bases between them. The germline V gene encodes CDR1 LNHNV and CDR2 YYDKDF (reference sequence). There are 13 residues in the CDR3. Here the CDR3 reads CATSGGSPDTQYF. CDR3 DNA sequence: TGTGCCACCAGCGGGGGGTCTCCAGATACGCAGTATTTT.

The rearrangement joins TRBV15 to TRBJ2-7; weak D call: TRBD2 (6 bases). The germline V and J ends were trimmed by 0 bases and 2 bases, with 11 bases remaining between them. Per the germline V gene, CDR1 is LNHNV and CDR2 is YYDKDF (reference sequence). The CDR3 consists of 15 residues. The CDR3 sequence is CATSREDGGAYEQYF. In DNA, the CDR3 is TGTGCCACCAGCAGAGAGGACGGGGGAGCCTACGAGCAGTACTTC. The full variable domain, completed using reference TRBV15 and TRBJ2-7, is DAMVIQNPRYQVTQFGKPVTLSCSQTLNHNVMYWYQQKSSQAPKLLFHYYDKDFNNEADTPDNFQSRRPNTSFCFLDIRSPGLGDTAMYLCATSREDGGAYEQYFGPGTRLTVT.

The rearrangement uses TRBV29-1 and TRBJ2-5; TRBD2 aligns across 10 bases. V shed 7 bases, J shed 5 bases, and the junction held 13 bases outside the gene matches. The CDR3 sequence is 15 residues long. In germline, CDR1 is SQVTM, CDR2 ANQGSEA. CDR3 nucleotide sequence: TGCAGCGCTGGAGCGGGAGGGCCTTTGTTGGAGACCCAGTACTTC. Amino acids: CSAGAGGPLLETQYF.

V and J are TRBV5-1 and TRBJ2-5; the D gene is possibly TRBD1 (6 bases). Trimming stripped 4 bases from V and 1 base from J, with 14 bases between. Per the germline V gene, CDR1 is SGHRS and CDR2 is YFSETQ. The CDR3 sequence is 15 residues long. CDR3 amino acids: CASSLNWGLQETQYF. The CDR3 bases are TGCGCCAGCAGCCTGAACTGGGGGCTCCAAGAGACCCAGTACTTC.

This sequence joins TRBV5-1 and TRBJ2-7; 9 bases are a match to TRBD2. The V and J ends lost 7 bases and 7 bases, in that order; junction bases with no gene match: 18. The length of the CDR3 is 16 residues. Germline CDR1 reads SGHRS; CDR2 reads YFSETQ. The CDR3 reads CASGPGVVAGVREQYF. The CDR3 DNA sequence: TGCGCCAGCGGGCCGGGTGTAGTAGCGGGAGTAAGGGAGCAGTACTTC.